A selection of T cell receptor beta chains follows, all from one sample in a study of T-cell reconstitution after alpha-beta-depleted transplantation in children. TCRdb reanalysed the PCR reads using MiXCR and keeps one entry per CDR3 protein. The repertoire consists of about 240,000 distinct CDR3 sequences, with about 23% occurring once and the leading ten covering approximately 2.5%. The sample consisted of PBMCs, taken before TCRalphabeta/CD19-depleted stem cell transplant. The receptors were sampled from a girl aged 2-9 years with Fanconi anemia, due to receive a stem cell transplant. Both conserved end residues are part of each CDR3. Fields, in order: D gene, clone size, V gene, J gene, CDR3 DNA, CDR3 protein. D genes are given only for firm matches. Expanded clones are given a class, and other clones once, few, many or no size at all.

d_call: NA; clone_size: NA; v_call: TRBV15; j_call: TRBJ2-7; cdr3_nt: TGTGCCACCAGCAGGACGGCGAGCTCCTACGAGCAGTACTTC; cdr3_aa: CATSRTASSYEQYF
d_call: NA; clone_size: NA; v_call: TRBV4-1; j_call: TRBJ2-2; cdr3_nt: TGCGCCAGCAGCCAAGCGGAAGGCGGGGAGCTGTTTTTT; cdr3_aa: CASSQAEGGELFF
d_call: NA; clone_size: many; v_call: TRBV20-1; j_call: TRBJ1-1; cdr3_nt: TGCAGTGCTAGAGGGTGGCAGCCTGAAGCTTTCTTT; cdr3_aa: CSARGWQPEAFF
d_call: NA; clone_size: NA; v_call: TRBV6-1; j_call: TRBJ2-7; cdr3_nt: TGTGCCAGCAGTGGCGAAGGGCTCAGCTCCTACGAGCAGTACTTC; cdr3_aa: CASSGEGLSSYEQYF
d_call: NA; clone_size: few; v_call: TRBV24-1; j_call: TRBJ1-2; cdr3_nt: TGTGCCAGACTATACGGGACGGGAAATGGCTACACCTTC; cdr3_aa: CARLYGTGNGYTF
d_call: NA; clone_size: many; v_call: TRBV7-7; j_call: TRBJ2-1; cdr3_nt: TGTGCCAGCAGCTTAGGGGATTATGGTGAGCAGTTCTTC; cdr3_aa: CASSLGDYGEQFF
d_call: NA; clone_size: NA; v_call: TRBV13; j_call: TRBJ2-3; cdr3_nt: TGTGCCAGCAGAGAGGAGAGTAACACAGATACGCAGTATTTT; cdr3_aa: CASREESNTDTQYF
d_call: NA; clone_size: NA; v_call: TRBV4-1; j_call: TRBJ2-2; cdr3_nt: TGCGCCAGCAGCCTGGGGGACAAGAACACCGGGGAGCTGTTTTTT; cdr3_aa: CASSLGDKNTGELFF
d_call: TRBD2; clone_size: few; v_call: TRBV12-3/TRBV12-4; j_call: TRBJ2-1; cdr3_nt: TGTGCCAGCAGTTTAAGACTAGCGGGATTTCGTGAGCAGTTCTTC; cdr3_aa: CASSLRLAGFREQFF
d_call: NA; clone_size: many; v_call: TRBV12-3/TRBV12-4; j_call: TRBJ2-3; cdr3_nt: TGTGCCAGCAGCCCACAGGGAGGGGGCCCAGATACGCAGTATTTT; cdr3_aa: CASSPQGGGPDTQYF
d_call: TRBD2; clone_size: NA; v_call: TRBV4-1; j_call: TRBJ2-1; cdr3_nt: TGCGCCAGCAGCCAAGGGTGGGCTAGCGGGATAGATGAGCAGTTCTTC; cdr3_aa: CASSQGWASGIDEQFF
d_call: NA; clone_size: many; v_call: TRBV10-3; j_call: TRBJ2-7; cdr3_nt: TGTGCCATCAGTGAGCTCGGACAACACGAGCAGTACTTC; cdr3_aa: CAISELGQHEQYF
d_call: NA; clone_size: NA; v_call: TRBV5-1; j_call: TRBJ2-3; cdr3_nt: TGCGCCAGTGTTAGTACCAGTTCAGGCACAGATACGCAGTATTTT; cdr3_aa: CASVSTSSGTDTQYF
d_call: NA; clone_size: once; v_call: TRBV6-1; j_call: TRBJ2-6; cdr3_nt: TGTGCCAGCAGTGTCGTATGGGGGGCTGTTGCTGGGGCCAACGTCCTGACTTTC; cdr3_aa: CASSVVWGAVAGANVLTF
d_call: NA; clone_size: many; v_call: TRBV9; j_call: TRBJ2-7; cdr3_nt: TGTGCCAGCAGCCGACATCTCCGGGACTCTTCCTACGAGCAGTACTTC; cdr3_aa: CASSRHLRDSSYEQYF
d_call: TRBD2; clone_size: many; v_call: TRBV20-1; j_call: TRBJ2-1; cdr3_nt: TGCAGTGCTATCCTTAGCGGGGACTCCTACAATGAGCAGTTCTTC; cdr3_aa: CSAILSGDSYNEQFF
d_call: NA; clone_size: many; v_call: TRBV20-1; j_call: TRBJ2-2; cdr3_nt: TGCAGTGCTACAATAAGTCTAGGCGCGGGGAACACCGGGGAGCTGTTTTTT; cdr3_aa: CSATISLGAGNTGELFF
d_call: NA; clone_size: NA; v_call: TRBV20-1; j_call: TRBJ2-5; cdr3_nt: TGCAGTGCTAGAGATGACTCCCAGACCCAGTACTTC; cdr3_aa: CSARDDSQTQYF
d_call: NA; clone_size: NA; v_call: TRBV20-1; j_call: TRBJ2-7; cdr3_nt: TGCAGTGCCACGGAAACTAGTCTCACCTACGAGCAGTACTTC; cdr3_aa: CSATETSLTYEQYF
d_call: TRBD2; clone_size: few; v_call: TRBV7-2; j_call: TRBJ2-3; cdr3_nt: TGTGCCAGCAGCTTAATCGGACTAGGGACAGATACGCAGTATTTT; cdr3_aa: CASSLIGLGTDTQYF
d_call: NA; clone_size: NA; v_call: TRBV28; j_call: TRBJ2-7; cdr3_nt: TGTGCCAGCAGTTTATCCAGGGGGCAGTACTTC; cdr3_aa: CASSLSRGQYF
d_call: TRBD2; clone_size: few; v_call: TRBV7-2; j_call: TRBJ2-1; cdr3_nt: TGTGCCAGCAGTTCGGGGACTACCGGATACAATGAGCAGTTCTTC; cdr3_aa: CASSSGTTGYNEQFF
d_call: NA; clone_size: few; v_call: TRBV3-1; j_call: TRBJ1-1; cdr3_nt: TGTGCCAGCAGCCAAGTAACAGGATACACTGAAGCTTTCTTT; cdr3_aa: CASSQVTGYTEAFF
d_call: TRBD2; clone_size: many; v_call: TRBV27; j_call: TRBJ2-7; cdr3_nt: TGTGCCAGCAAGGGACTATCGTACGAGCAGTACTTC; cdr3_aa: CASKGLSYEQYF
d_call: TRBD1; clone_size: once; v_call: TRBV29-1; j_call: TRBJ2-7; cdr3_nt: TGCAGCGTTGCAGTCTGGGGACAGGGGTACTACGAGCAGTACTTC; cdr3_aa: CSVAVWGQGYYEQYF
d_call: NA; clone_size: few; v_call: TRBV5-1; j_call: TRBJ2-7; cdr3_nt: TGCGCCAGCAGCCCTTCCGGGGCCTACGAGCAGTACTTC; cdr3_aa: CASSPSGAYEQYF
d_call: NA; clone_size: few; v_call: TRBV20-1; j_call: TRBJ2-5; cdr3_nt: TGCAGTGCCCAGAGGGCCAGCCAAGAGACCCAGTACTTC; cdr3_aa: CSAQRASQETQYF
d_call: NA; clone_size: NA; v_call: TRBV5-1; j_call: TRBJ1-5; cdr3_nt: TGCGCCAGCAGCCCCGGGAGTAGCAATCAGCCCCAGCATTTT; cdr3_aa: CASSPGSSNQPQHF
d_call: NA; clone_size: NA; v_call: TRBV24-1; j_call: TRBJ1-1; cdr3_nt: TGTGCCACCAGTGATTTGCACCGACAGGAACGAGGTACTGAAGCTTTCTTT; cdr3_aa: CATSDLHRQERGTEAFF
d_call: NA; clone_size: many; v_call: TRBV15; j_call: TRBJ1-2; cdr3_nt: TGTGCCACCGCCTTGGGCAGGGCTTATGGCTACACCTTC; cdr3_aa: CATALGRAYGYTF
d_call: NA; clone_size: NA; v_call: TRBV20-1; j_call: TRBJ1-1; cdr3_nt: TGCAGTGCTACCGAACAGGGTTTGGCTTTCTTT; cdr3_aa: CSATEQGLAFF
d_call: TRBD2; clone_size: many; v_call: TRBV15; j_call: TRBJ2-1; cdr3_nt: TGTGCCACCAGCAGAGAGTTTCGAGCGGGGGGGGACGGTGAGCAGTTCTTC; cdr3_aa: CATSREFRAGGDGEQFF
d_call: NA; clone_size: NA; v_call: TRBV20-1; j_call: TRBJ2-7; cdr3_nt: TGCAGTGCTAGTAGGATACAGGGCGAGCAGTACTTC; cdr3_aa: CSASRIQGEQYF
d_call: TRBD2; clone_size: many; v_call: TRBV12-3/TRBV12-4; j_call: TRBJ2-3; cdr3_nt: TGTGCCAGCAGCGGACTAGCCACTCACTCTGATACGCAGTATTTT; cdr3_aa: CASSGLATHSDTQYF
d_call: TRBD1; clone_size: NA; v_call: TRBV27; j_call: TRBJ2-7; cdr3_nt: TGTGCCAGCAGTGTCGGACAGGAGGCCTTTTACGAGCAGTACTTC; cdr3_aa: CASSVGQEAFYEQYF
d_call: NA; clone_size: many; v_call: TRBV29-1; j_call: TRBJ2-1; cdr3_nt: TGCAGCGTCTACGGATCGGGTCTAATCTCCTACAATGAGCAGTTCTTC; cdr3_aa: CSVYGSGLISYNEQFF
d_call: TRBD1; clone_size: NA; v_call: TRBV5-1; j_call: TRBJ2-1; cdr3_nt: TGCGCCAGCAGCCTGGACAGGACTTACAATGAGCAGTTCTTC; cdr3_aa: CASSLDRTYNEQFF
d_call: NA; clone_size: NA; v_call: TRBV21-1; j_call: TRBJ2-1; cdr3_nt: TGTGCCAGCAGCAACAGAGGGACTAGCGGGAGGGCCGGTGAGCAGTTCTTC; cdr3_aa: CASSNRGTSGRAGEQFF
d_call: TRBD2; clone_size: NA; v_call: TRBV28; j_call: TRBJ2-1; cdr3_nt: TGTGCCAGCAGTCCATACTCGGGGGATCTAGCGGGACCCCACAATGAGCAGTTCTTC; cdr3_aa: CASSPYSGDLAGPHNEQFF
d_call: NA; clone_size: few; v_call: TRBV28; j_call: TRBJ2-1; cdr3_nt: TGTGCCAGCAGTCCTCATGCTCCGACCGCTTTGGCCCAGTTCTTC; cdr3_aa: CASSPHAPTALAQFF
d_call: NA; clone_size: few; v_call: TRBV28; j_call: TRBJ2-2; cdr3_nt: TGTGCCAGCAGTTTATCGTCTAGTTGGGACACCGGGGAGCTGTTTTTT; cdr3_aa: CASSLSSSWDTGELFF